A selection of T cell receptor beta chains follows, all from one sample in a study of CD8+ T cells in alopecia areata. Sequencing was performed with immunoSEQ multiplex PCR; in TCRdb, only in-frame clones are kept and a portion is missing. The sample holds 200,000 or so clones, roughly 60% seen once. The source material was CD4+ T cells sorted from blood, sampled at week 24, from a patient treated with tofacitinib. The receptors stem from a human donor with alopecia areata. Both conserved end residues are part of each CDR3. A D gene is named only where the DNA matches it firmly. Clone sizes are given selectively: once, few, many, or a class where the clone is expanded.

>TRBV4-3|-|-|TRBJ2-3
CASSQDPGARTDTQYF
TGCGCCAGCAGCCAAGATCCTGGGGCTAGGACAGATACGCAGTATTTT
>TRBV9|-|-|TRBJ2-3
CASSANPGIGTDTQYF
TGTGCCAGCAGCGCTAATCCGGGAATCGGCACAGATACGCAGTATTTT
>TRBV2|-|few|TRBJ2-1
CASSDGREDEQFF
TGTGCCAGCAGTGACGGCAGGGAAGATGAGCAGTTCTTC
>TRBV4-1|TRBD1|few|TRBJ1-3
CASSRRGRDAGNTIYF
TGCGCCAGCAGCCGCAGGGGGCGCGATGCTGGAAACACCATATATTTT
>TRBV18|-|-|TRBJ2-1
CASSPLNMNEQFF
TGTGCCAGCTCACCACTGAACATGAATGAGCAGTTCTTC
>TRBV6-6|-|-|TRBJ1-2
CASSYAPNYGYTF
TGTGCCAGCAGTTACGCTCCTAACTATGGCTACACCTTC
>TRBV10-3|TRBD2|few|TRBJ2-1
CASLGLEVEFF
TGTGCCAGCCTCGGACTAGAGGTTGAGTTCTTC
>TRBV29-1|-|-|TRBJ1-2
CSATISGQGKGYGYTF
TGCAGCGCCACGATAAGCGGGCAGGGCAAGGGGTATGGCTACACCTTC
>TRBV6-5|-|-|TRBJ2-1
CASVALNEQFF
TGTGCCAGCGTCGCCTTGAATGAGCAGTTCTTC
>TRBV7-9|-|-|TRBJ2-5
CASSLARGFPETQYF
TGTGCCAGCAGCTTAGCCCGGGGGTTCCCGGAGACCCAGTACTTC
>TRBV2|-|many|TRBJ1-3
CASAEGWGSGNTIYF
TGTGCCAGCGCCGAGGGATGGGGCTCTGGAAACACCATATATTTT
>TRBV10-2|TRBD2|-|TRBJ2-1
CASSPGLAGRGEQFF
TGCGCCAGCAGCCCAGGACTAGCGGGGAGAGGTGAGCAGTTCTTC
>TRBV29-1|TRBD1|few|TRBJ2-7
CSAWDRGRNEQYF
TGCAGCGCCTGGGACAGGGGGCGTAACGAGCAGTACTTC
>TRBV29-1|TRBD1|-|TRBJ1-1
CSVEDRRLLVTEAFF
TGCAGCGTTGAGGACAGGCGACTTCTTGTCACTGAAGCTTTCTTT
>TRBV29-1|-|few|TRBJ2-5
CSVGPQETQYF
TGCAGCGTTGGACCGCAAGAGACCCAGTACTTC
>TRBV5-1|TRBD2|-|TRBJ2-2
CASSPGLAGGPGELFF
TGCGCCAGCAGTCCCGGACTAGCGGGAGGGCCCGGGGAGCTGTTTTTT
>TRBV7-2|-|-|TRBJ1-2
CASSLAGRQVYGYTF
TGTGCCAGCAGCTTAGCGGGAAGGCAGGTCTATGGCTACACCTTC
>TRBV15|-|few|TRBJ2-7
CATSRERVYEQYF
TGTGCCACCAGCAGAGAACGGGTATACGAGCAGTACTTC
>TRBV29-1|-|-|TRBJ2-1
CSGEGVNEQFF
TGCAGCGGAGAGGGGGTAAATGAGCAGTTCTTC
>TRBV13|TRBD2|few|TRBJ2-3
CASSVLAGMDTQYF
TGTGCCAGCAGCGTTTTAGCGGGAATGGATACGCAGTATTTT
>TRBV9|TRBD1|-|TRBJ2-2
CASSVGQGALNTGELFF
TGTGCCAGCAGCGTAGGACAGGGGGCGCTGAACACCGGGGAGCTGTTTTTT
>TRBV4-3|TRBD1|few|TRBJ1-1
CASSQDGDSVLTEAFF
TGCGCCAGCAGCCAAGACGGGGACAGTGTATTAACTGAAGCTTTCTTT
>TRBV2|-|-|TRBJ1-2
CASSEASPESYGYTF
TGTGCCAGCAGTGAAGCGTCTCCAGAGAGTTATGGCTACACCTTC
>TRBV10-3|TRBD1|-|TRBJ2-2
CAAQSGTENTGELFF
TGTGCCGCACAATCCGGGACAGAGAACACCGGGGAGCTGTTTTTT
>TRBV18|-|few|TRBJ2-3
CASSPPVQESDTQYF
TGTGCCAGCTCACCTCCCGTCCAGGAATCAGATACGCAGTATTTT
>TRBV5-1|-|few|TRBJ2-7
CASSLEASYEQYF
TGCGCCAGCAGCTTGGAGGCCAGCTACGAGCAGTACTTC
>TRBV4-3|-|-|TRBJ1-1
CASSQWAENTEAFF
TGCGCCAGCAGCCAATGGGCAGAGAACACTGAAGCTTTCTTT
>TRBV30|-|-|TRBJ1-1
CAWSVRLTNTEAFF
TGTGCCTGGAGTGTAAGGCTAACGAACACTGAAGCTTTCTTT
>TRBV5-1|TRBD1|few|TRBJ2-5
CASRSSGTGGETQYF
TGCGCCAGCAGGTCCTCCGGGACAGGGGGAGAGACCCAGTACTTC
>TRBV1|-|-|TRBJ2-5
CTSSPPSGREETQYF
TGCACCAGCAGCCCCCCTAGCGGGCGTGAAGAGACCCAGTACTTC
>TRBV15|-|few|TRBJ1-2
CATSKAGGGGYGYTF
TGTGCCACCAGCAAGGCTGGGGGGGGCGGCTATGGCTACACCTTC
>TRBV5-1|-|-|TRBJ2-1
CASSLDEGSNEQFF
TGCGCCAGCAGCTTGGACGAAGGGAGTAATGAGCAGTTCTTC
>TRBV4-2|-|-|TRBJ2-3
CASSLRRDSSTDTQYF
TGTGCCAGCAGCCTCAGACGGGACTCCAGCACAGATACGCAGTATTTT
>TRBV5-4|-|-|TRBJ2-3
CATLEGSTDTQYF
TGTGCCACCCTCGAGGGAAGCACAGATACGCAGTATTTT
>TRBV29-1|TRBD2|-|TRBJ2-5
CSVTSGGAETQYF
TGCAGCGTTACGAGCGGGGGGGCCGAGACCCAGTACTTC
>TRBV6-1|-|-|TRBJ2-1
CASSATGLDEQFF
TGTGCCAGCAGTGCTACAGGGCTGGATGAGCAGTTCTTC
>TRBV20-1|-|-|TRBJ2-1
CSASRYNEQFF
TGCAGTGCTAGTAGATACAATGAGCAGTTCTTC
>TRBV29-1|-|few|TRBJ2-5
CSVVKTGWQETQYF
TGCAGCGTTGTGAAGACAGGTTGGCAAGAGACCCAGTACTTC
>TRBV4-1|TRBD2|-|TRBJ2-1
CASSQGRTSGGRNEQFF
TGCGCCAGCAGCCAAGGTAGGACTAGCGGGGGAAGGAATGAGCAGTTCTTC
>TRBV6-6|-|-|TRBJ2-4
CASRKERYLAKNIQYF
TGTGCCAGCAGGAAGGAGCGTTACCTAGCCAAAAACATTCAGTACTTC
>TRBV5-6|-|few|TRBJ1-2
CASSFRLTGGYTF
TGTGCCAGCAGCTTTCGACTTACGGGTGGCTACACCTTC
>TRBV7-2|-|-|TRBJ2-3
CASSLASSGSTDTQYF
TGTGCCAGCAGCTTAGCGTCGAGCGGGAGCACAGATACGCAGTATTTT
>TRBV11-2|TRBD2|-|TRBJ2-1
CASSLDSAGVIFF
TGTGCCAGCAGCTTAGATTCGGCGGGAGTTATTTTCTTC
>TRBV7-2|-|-|TRBJ1-2
CASSSDNSNYGYTF
TGTGCCAGCAGCTCGGACAACTCTAACTATGGCTACACCTTC
>TRBV27|TRBD1|-|TRBJ2-1
CATLGGQSDGSYNEQFF
TGTGCCACCCTTGGGGGACAGTCCGACGGATCCTACAATGAGCAGTTCTTC
>TRBV18|TRBD1|-|TRBJ2-3
CASSPQGATLDTQYF
TGTGCCAGCTCACCCCAGGGGGCAACGTTAGATACGCAGTATTTT
>TRBV5-6|TRBD1|-|TRBJ2-2
CASSYRDRISGELFF
TGTGCCAGCAGCTACCGGGACAGGATTTCCGGGGAGCTGTTTTTT
>TRBV5-1|-|once|TRBJ2-1
CASSLVSDYSYNEQFF
TGCGCCAGCAGCTTGGTATCGGACTACTCCTACAATGAGCAGTTCTTC
>TRBV29-1|TRBD2|few|TRBJ2-5
CSVRRLARPETQYF
TGCAGCGTTCGACGACTAGCGCGTCCAGAGACCCAGTACTTC
>TRBV4-1|-|few|TRBJ2-3
CASSQPRTAPDTQYF
TGCGCCAGCAGCCAGCCCAGGACGGCACCAGATACGCAGTATTTT
>TRBV15|-|-|TRBJ2-3
CATSRSAGQIFTDTQYF
TGTGCCACCAGCAGATCAGCGGGACAGATTTTCACAGATACGCAGTATTTT
>TRBV29-1|-|-|TRBJ2-7
CSVEYQAAEQYF
TGCAGCGTTGAGTACCAGGCCGCCGAGCAGTACTTC
>TRBV6-5|-|-|TRBJ1-1
CASSYDRRGTEAFF
TGTGCCAGCAGTTATGACAGGAGGGGCACTGAAGCTTTCTTT
>TRBV4-2|-|-|TRBJ1-2
CASSQDDRRYTF
TGTGCCAGCAGCCAAGATGACAGACGCTACACCTTC
>TRBV7-8|-|few|TRBJ2-5
CASSLVRQEGAQYF
TGTGCCAGCAGCTTGGTGAGACAGGAAGGGGCGCAGTACTTC
>TRBV5-6|TRBD1|-|TRBJ1-4
CASSRRTGGGEKLFF
TGTGCCAGCAGCCGACGGACAGGGGGCGGTGAAAAACTGTTTTTT
>TRBV5-4|-|-|TRBJ2-1
CASSSGGLHYNEQFF
TGTGCCAGCAGCTCGGGTGGACTCCACTACAATGAGCAGTTCTTC
>TRBV11-1|TRBD2|-|TRBJ2-6
CASSKIGTSGGSGANVLTF
TGTGCCAGTTCCAAGATCGGGACTAGCGGGGGATCTGGGGCCAACGTCCTGACTTTC
>TRBV30|TRBD2|-|TRBJ2-1
CAWSRGLAVNEQFF
TGTGCCTGGAGTCGGGGACTAGCGGTCAATGAGCAGTTCTTC